The rows below give T cell receptor beta chains drawn from one sample of a study of T cell repertoires in cytomegalovirus infection. TCRdb redid the calling of the reads with MiXCR, one entry per CDR3 protein. The table records hundreds of thousands of distinct CDR3 sequences, 15% to 20% of them present only once. The sequencing sample was made of PBMCs. Receptors originate from a human donor in good health (CMV status not recorded). Some clones in this sample may be carry-over from other donors' samples. Each CDR3 is given with its conserved first and last residue. The D gene is left open where the match is weak. Expanded clones are given a class, and other clones once, few, many or no size at all.

abundance	v_gene	j_gene	d_gene	CDR3aa	CDR3nt
.	TRBV4-3	TRBJ1-2	TRBD1	CASSQGTGGSRSQGYTF	TGCGCCAGCAGCCAAGGGACAGGGGGAAGCAGGAGCCAAGGCTACACCTTC
.	TRBV11-2	TRBJ1-2	.	CASSSETGPWGYGYTF	TGTGCCAGCAGCTCGGAGACCGGGCCCTGGGGCTATGGCTACACCTTC
few	TRBV12-3/TRBV12-4	TRBJ1-2	TRBD1	CASSPDGTGFYGYTF	TGTGCCAGCAGTCCTGACGGGACAGGGTTCTATGGCTACACCTTC
few	TRBV19	TRBJ1-5	.	CASSMRREESQPQHF	TGTGCCAGTAGTATGCGAAGGGAAGAAAGTCAGCCCCAGCATTTT
.	TRBV5-6	TRBJ1-3	.	CASSALGWSGNTIYF	TGTGCCAGCAGCGCTCTTGGTTGGTCTGGAAACACCATATATTTT
many	TRBV7-2	TRBJ1-5	.	CASSLVARVGNQPQHF	TGTGCCAGCAGCTTAGTGGCCAGGGTGGGGAATCAGCCCCAGCATTTT
many	TRBV2	TRBJ2-5	.	CASQATWETQYF	TGTGCCAGCCAAGCGACGTGGGAGACCCAGTACTTC
many	TRBV20-1	TRBJ1-3	.	CSASQTSSGNTIYF	TGCAGTGCTTCTCAGACTTCTTCAGGAAACACCATATATTTT
many	TRBV28	TRBJ2-3	TRBD1	CASSFVDRADTQYF	TGTGCCAGCAGTTTTGTGGACAGGGCGGATACGCAGTATTTT
.	TRBV4-2	TRBJ1-5	.	CASSQGMTPPEAQHF	TGTGCCAGCAGCCAAGGCATGACGCCCCCCGAGGCCCAGCATTTT
few	TRBV2	TRBJ1-5	.	CASSAREVGHQPQHF	TGTGCCAGCAGTGCCCGGGAGGTAGGGCATCAGCCCCAGCATTTT
.	TRBV5-1	TRBJ2-5	.	CASSLGPGGGETQYF	TGCGCCAGCAGCTTGGGTCCAGGAGGGGGCGAGACCCAGTACTTC
.	TRBV11-2	TRBJ2-7	TRBD1	CASSSPGTGNYEQYF	TGTGCCAGCAGCTCGCCGGGGACAGGCAATTACGAGCAGTACTTC
few	TRBV7-8	TRBJ2-2	TRBD2	CASSLHPGLAGGGGTGELFF	TGTGCCAGCAGCTTACACCCGGGACTAGCGGGGGGAGGAGGGACCGGGGAGCTGTTTTTT
few	TRBV12-3/TRBV12-4	TRBJ2-5	TRBD1	CASSRRDSQETQYF	TGTGCCAGCAGTAGACGGGACAGCCAAGAGACCCAGTACTTC
many	TRBV5-8	TRBJ2-7	.	CASSLAGPLPSYEQYF	TGTGCCAGCAGCTTGGCCGGTCCACTCCCTTCCTACGAGCAGTACTTC
.	TRBV12-3/TRBV12-4	TRBJ1-6	.	CASSLPAEGSPYNSPLHF	TGTGCCAGCAGTTTACCGGCTGAGGGGTCCCCCTATAATTCACCCCTCCACTTT
.	TRBV20-1	TRBJ1-5	.	CSAHSDSDHQPQHF	TGCAGTGCCCATTCCGACAGCGACCATCAGCCCCAGCATTTT
many	TRBV6-2/TRBV6-3	TRBJ1-2	.	CASSYPGTTNYGYTF	TGTGCCAGCAGTTACCCCGGGACAACTAACTATGGCTACACCTTC
many	TRBV7-2	TRBJ1-1	.	CASSLDAGVDEAFF	TGTGCCAGCAGCTTAGATGCAGGGGTGGATGAAGCTTTCTTT
.	TRBV7-8	TRBJ2-7	.	CASSLRGWEQYF	TGTGCCAGCAGCTTAAGGGGGTGGGAGCAGTACTTC
.	TRBV29-1	TRBJ1-2	TRBD1	CSVQGAEKGYTF	TGCAGCGTCCAGGGGGCGGAGAAGGGCTACACCTTC
few	TRBV7-9	TRBJ2-7	.	CASSLGVAYEQYF	TGTGCCAGCAGCTTAGGGGTAGCCTACGAGCAGTACTTC
.	TRBV20-1	TRBJ1-6	.	CSAERLPSSYNSPLLF	TGCAGTGCCGAGAGGTTACCGAGCTCCTATAATTCACCCCTCCTCTTT
many	TRBV20-1	TRBJ2-5	TRBD2	CSARLAGRQETQYF	TGCAGTGCTAGACTAGCGGGAAGACAAGAGACCCAGTACTTC
many	TRBV19	TRBJ2-4	.	CASSQQDNIQYF	TGTGCCAGTAGTCAGCAGGATAACATTCAGTACTTC